A selection of T cell receptor beta chains follows, all from one sample in a study of early T cells in non-severe SARS-CoV-2 infection. TCRdb reprocessed the 5' RACE reads via MiXCR and lists one record per CDR3 protein. The table records about 46,000 distinct CDR3 sequences, roughly a tenth of them present only once. This specimen consisted of whole blood, obtained at baseline. The receptors were gathered from an adult who was a healthcare worker with PCR-confirmed SARS-CoV-2 infection or an uninfected control (not recorded which). Each CDR3 is given with its conserved first and last residue. The D gene is left open where the match is weak. Only some rows state a clone size, as once, few, many or a class for expanded clones.

.	TRBV12-3/TRBV12-4	TRBJ2-2	.	TGTGCCACTTCAAGGATGGCCGGGGAGCTGTTTTTT	CATSRMAGELFF
.	TRBV7-8	TRBJ2-2	few	TGTGCCAGCAGCTTAGGCCAGGTGACAAACACCGGGGAGCTGTTTTTT	CASSLGQVTNTGELFF
.	TRBV14	TRBJ1-2	.	TGTGCCAGCAGCCAAGCAGTTTTCTATGGCTACACCTTC	CASSQAVFYGYTF
.	TRBV2	TRBJ2-2	many	TGTGCCAGCAGTGTCTTCGGCCCGGGCCCCGGGGGCACCGGGGAGCTGTTTTTT	CASSVFGPGPGGTGELFF
.	TRBV6-6	TRBJ1-5	.	TGTGCCAGCAGTTACTCGAATCTCCAGGGGAGCAATCAGCCCCAGCATTTT	CASSYSNLQGSNQPQHF
TRBD1	TRBV5-1	TRBJ2-7	.	TGCGCCAGCAGCAACGGACAGGGCTACGAGCAGTACTTC	CASSNGQGYEQYF
TRBD1	TRBV12-3/TRBV12-4	TRBJ1-1	.	TGTGCCAGCAGTCCGACAGGGCTCTCGAACACTGAAGCTTTCTTT	CASSPTGLSNTEAFF
.	TRBV25-1	TRBJ1-2	.	TGTGCCAGCACCCCCCCCGGTCGGGAGGACTATGGCTACACCTTC	CASTPPGREDYGYTF
TRBD1	TRBV6-2/TRBV6-3	TRBJ2-7	.	TGTGCCAGCAAGGACAGGGGCCACGAGCAGTACTTC	CASKDRGHEQYF
.	TRBV6-2/TRBV6-3	TRBJ1-5	few	TGTGCCAGCAGTTACTTCGGGACGGGCAATCAGCCCCAGCATTTT	CASSYFGTGNQPQHF
.	TRBV7-9	TRBJ2-1	.	TGTGCCAGCAGCTCCAGCGTAATAAGCGGCAGCTCCTACAATGAGCAGTTCTTC	CASSSSVISGSSYNEQFF
TRBD1	TRBV28	TRBJ2-5	few	TGTGCCAGCAGTGCCCTCGGACAGGGGGCGCGTGAGACCCAGTACTTC	CASSALGQGARETQYF
.	TRBV6-2/TRBV6-3	TRBJ2-7	.	TGTGCCAGCAGTCGCGATAGCGGCAGCTCCTACGAGCAGTACTTC	CASSRDSGSSYEQYF
.	TRBV20-1	TRBJ2-5	.	TGCAGTGCTAAAGTGGGAGCCCTGGAGACCCAGTACTTC	CSAKVGALETQYF
.	TRBV20-1	TRBJ2-7	.	TGCAGTGCTAGAAGTGGGCTCGGCTACGAGCAGTACTTC	CSARSGLGYEQYF
.	TRBV5-1	TRBJ2-1	few	TGCGCCAGCAGCTTGGCAGCGTCGGGCGATGAGCAGTTCTTC	CASSLAASGDEQFF
.	TRBV11-2	TRBJ2-7	many	TGTGCCAGCAGCTTAGGAGGAGATGTCTCGTACGAGCAGTACTTC	CASSLGGDVSYEQYF
TRBD2	TRBV30	TRBJ2-3	.	TGTGCCGGAGAAGCCCAGACTAGCGGGGGGACTTATACGCAGTATTTT	CAGEAQTSGGTYTQYF
.	TRBV7-8	TRBJ2-5	many	TGTGCCAGCAGCCCAGACAGAACTCAAGAGACCCAGTACTTC	CASSPDRTQETQYF
.	TRBV19	TRBJ1-5	many	TGTGCCAGTAGTATTTCGGGGGAAAATCAGCCCCAGCATTTT	CASSISGENQPQHF
.	TRBV12-3/TRBV12-4	TRBJ1-3	few	TGTGCCAGCGTCAGCTCTGGAAACACCATATATTTT	CASVSSGNTIYF
TRBD2	TRBV10-3	TRBJ2-1	many	TGTGCCAGTAGCGGGACCCAGGGGAATGAGCAGTTCTTC	CASSGTQGNEQFF
TRBD1	TRBV4-3	TRBJ2-7	many	TGCGCCAGCAGCCAAGGGGCCGGGGACAGTGCCTACGAGCAGTACTTC	CASSQGAGDSAYEQYF
.	TRBV11-2	TRBJ2-1	.	TGTGCCAGCAGCGATAGGAGACGACAGACTTACAATGAGCAGTTCTTC	CASSDRRRQTYNEQFF
.	TRBV5-6	TRBJ2-6	.	TGTGCCAGCAGGATCTCTGGGGCCAACGTCCTGACTTTC	CASRISGANVLTF
.	TRBV7-2	TRBJ2-2	many	TGTGCCAGCAGCCGGAACACCGGGGAGCTGTTTTTT	CASSRNTGELFF
.	TRBV3-1	TRBJ2-5	.	TGTGCCAGCAGCCAAGATCCGGGACGGAAACAAGAGACCCAGTACTTC	CASSQDPGRKQETQYF
.	TRBV20-1	TRBJ2-5	many	TGCAGTGCTACCCAAGAGACCCAGTACTTC	CSATQETQYF
TRBD1	TRBV9	TRBJ1-4	few	TGTGCCAGCAGCGTGGGGACAGGGGAGGCGGGTGAAAAACTGTTTTTT	CASSVGTGEAGEKLFF
.	TRBV5-4	TRBJ2-5	many	TGTGCCAGCAGCTCTGGCGGGGAGGAGACCCAGTACTTC	CASSSGGEETQYF
TRBD2	TRBV12-3/TRBV12-4	TRBJ2-2	many	TGTGCCAGTAGCGGGGAGATCACCGGGGAGCTGTTTTTT	CASSGEITGELFF
.	TRBV14	TRBJ1-3	few	TGTGCCAGCAGTCAACAGGTCTCCTCTGGAAACACCATATATTTT	CASSQQVSSGNTIYF
.	TRBV7-9	TRBJ1-2	few	TGTGCCAGCAGCTTAGCCCGATCTGGCTATGGCTACACCTTC	CASSLARSGYGYTF
TRBD1	TRBV29-1	TRBJ2-2	few	TGCAGCGTTGTAGGGGCAGGGGGCTCCAGTACCGGGGAGCTGTTTTTT	CSVVGAGGSSTGELFF
.	TRBV20-1	TRBJ2-1	many	TGCAGTGCAACTCCCGGGAGTCACAATGAGCAGTTCTTC	CSATPGSHNEQFF